These 25 T cell receptor beta chains came from one sample sequenced in a study of cytomegalovirus exposure and HLA in healthy donors. Primers for the PCR totalled 60 Vbeta and 13 Jbeta. TCRdb keeps only in-frame clones here, not all; method: immunoSEQ multiplex PCR. In the table there are some 150,000 clones, more than 70% of which are singletons. Sequencing was performed on PBMCs. Receptor source: a male donor in good health and CMV-seronegative.

V usage is TRBV6-5 and J usage is TRBJ1-2; 10 positions agree with TRBD1. Germline V gene lookup returns CDR1 MNHEY and CDR2 SVGAGI. There are 15 residues in the CDR3. Unmatched junction bases numbered 6, after V lost 2 bases and J lost 6 bases. Here the CDR3 reads CASSYGTGAINGYTF. DNA for the CDR3: TGTGCCAGCAGTTACGGGACAGGGGCCATAAATGGCTACACCTTC.

The J gene is TRBJ1-4, the V gene TRBV27; no clear D gene. The CDR3 runs to 18 residues. Germline lookup yields CDR1 MNHEY and CDR2 SMNVEV (reference sequence). V was shortened by 8 bases and J by 0 bases, with 22 bases between the two germline ends. CDR3 amino acids: CASRPRGRHGPTNEKLFF. The CDR3 region has the DNA TGTGCCAGCCGTCCCCGAGGGCGGCACGGACCAACTAATGAAAAACTGTTTTTT.

V usage is TRBV11-2 and J usage is TRBJ2-5, with TRBD1 as a possible D gene (5 bases). The CDR3 extends over 13 amino acids. Germline V gives CDR1 SGHAT, CDR2 FQNNGV. V was shortened by 3 bases and J by 2 bases, with 7 bases between the two germline ends. The chain's CDR3 is CASSFPGQETQYF. CDR3 nucleotides: TGTGCCAGCAGCTTCCCAGGGCAAGAGACCCAGTACTTC.

The chain employs TRBV7-2 and TRBJ2-7; 7 positions agree with TRBD1. With 5 bases clipped from V and 2 bases from J, the junction kept 6 bases outside the gene matches. This CDR3 is built from 14 residues. CDR1 is SGHTA, CDR2 FQGNSA, per germline. CDR3 residues: CASSQTGLTYEQYF. DNA of the CDR3: TGTGCCAGCAGCCAGACAGGGTTGACCTACGAGCAGTACTTC.

This clone came up once. V usage is TRBV2 and J usage is TRBJ1-2, with a tentative D call TRBD1 (5 bases). Germline values: CDR1 SNHLY, CDR2 FYNNEI. V dropped 5 bases and J dropped 2 bases, with 9 bases sitting between them. The CDR3 is 13 amino acids. Here the CDR3 reads CASSPDSNYGYTF. DNA of the CDR3: TGTGCCAGCAGTCCTGACAGCAACTATGGCTACACCTTC.

V and J are TRBV5-1 and TRBJ2-7, with 9 nucleotides matching TRBD1. The CDR3 spans 15 residues. CDR1 and CDR2 from the germline V gene are SGHRS and YFSETQ. Trimming removed 0 bases from V and 7 bases from J; junction bases left unmatched: 8. The CDR3 loop is CASSLGGTGQKEQYF. In DNA form, the CDR3 reads TGCGCCAGCAGCTTGGGGGGGACAGGGCAAAAGGAGCAGTACTTC.

The chain employs TRBV27 and TRBJ1-2, with a weak D call TRBD1 (5 bases). Germline V gene data show CDR1 as MNHEY and CDR2 as SMNVEV (reference sequence). This CDR3 spans 16 amino acids. Trimming took 6 bases from V and 6 from J, leaving 23 bases between them. The CDR3 region is CASSNFDRGGVDGYTF. The DNA for the CDR3 is TGTGCCAGCAGCAACTTTGACCGGGGGGGGGTTGATGGCTACACCTTC.

The chain employs TRBV28 and TRBJ2-7; weak D call: TRBD2 (5 bases). CDR3 size: 15 residues. V gave up 3 bases and J gave up 2 bases, with 14 bases separating them. Germline CDR1 is MDHEN and CDR2 is SYDVKM. CDR3 nucleotide sequence: TGTGCCAGCAGTTTTCGGGGAATTCGAGCCTACGAGCAGTACTTC. Translating gives CASSFRGIRAYEQYF. Variable domain in full (rest from reference TRBV28 and TRBJ2-7): DVKVTQSSRYLVKRTGEKVFLECVQDMDHENMFWYRQDPGLGLRLIYFSYDVKMKEKGDIPEGYSVSREKKERFSLILESASTNQTSMYLCASSFRGIRAYEQYFGPGTRLTVT.

The chain recombines TRBV4-3 with TRBJ1-4; D is undetermined. Germline lookup yields CDR1 LGHNA and CDR2 YSLEER. V was shortened by 1 base and J by 4 bases, with 10 bases between the two germline ends. The CDR3 consists of 15 residues. DNA of the CDR3: TGCGCCAGCAGCCAAGCACAGCTTGGTAATGAAAAACTGTTTTTT. This gives the protein CASSQAQLGNEKLFF.

This chain joins TRBV14 and TRBJ2-7; 9 bases are shared with TRBD1. The germline CDR1 and CDR2 sequences are SGHDN and FVKESK. V gave up 4 bases and J gave up 0 bases; unmatched junction bases: 4. The length of the CDR3 is 15 residues. The CDR3 nucleotides read TGTGCCAGCAGCCGCCAGGGACAGGGCTCCTACGAGCAGTACTTC. It is translated as CASSRQGQGSYEQYF.

The DNA of the CDR3 is TGCAGCGTTGTGGTCGGGTTTCTCTCTGGAAACACCATATATTTT. It specifies CSVVVGFLSGNTIYF. The chain has TRBV29-1 and TRBJ1-3; D call uncertain. Germline CDR1 is SQVTM and CDR2 is ANQGSEA. CDR3 length: 15 residues. The germline V and J ends were trimmed by 4 bases and 0 bases, with 13 bases remaining between them.

The V call is TRBV5-1, the J call TRBJ1-1, with D hard to call. Trimming left V 0 bases short and J 3 bases short, with 6 bases between. Germline V gene sequence: CDR1 SGHRS, CDR2 YFSETQ. The CDR3 totals 13 residues. CDR3 sequence reads: CASSLGQYTEAFF. For the CDR3, the DNA is TGCGCCAGCAGCTTGGGGCAGTACACTGAAGCTTTCTTT.

V and J are TRBV5-1 and TRBJ2-3; TRBD2 agrees at 11 bases. V lost 4 bases and J lost 2; bases outside the gene matches: 6. This CDR3 is built from 16 residues. Germline V CDR1 and CDR2: SGHRS, YFSETQ. The CDR3 loop reads CASSLGGLADTDTQYF. The CDR3 DNA reads as TGCGCCAGCAGCCTGGGGGGACTAGCGGACACAGATACGCAGTATTTT.

For this clone: Additional DNA sequences in this sample encode the identical CDR3. This chain connects TRBV7-7 to TRBJ2-2; tentative D call: TRBD1 (6 bases). Germline values: CDR1 SSHAT, CDR2 FNYEAQ (reference sequence). This CDR3 contains 14 residues. Trimming stripped 0 bases from V and 4 bases from J, with 6 bases between. The CDR3 coding sequence is TGTGCCAGCAGCTTAGCAGGGGGCACCGGGGAGCTGTTTTTT. Its translation is CASSLAGGTGELFF.

This chain uses TRBV7-2 with TRBJ2-2; 9 bases are a match to TRBD1. After removal of 5 bases from V and 7 bases from J, the junction contained 8 bases not matched to a gene. CDR1 is SGHTA and CDR2 is FQGNSA in the germline V gene. CDR3 length: 15 residues. The CDR3 DNA is TGTGCCAGCAGCGTACAGGGGGCGCAGGGCGGGGAGCTGTTTTTT. Translation gives CASSVQGAQGGELFF.

V usage is TRBV11-3 and J usage is TRBJ2-7; 7 bases align to TRBD1. After removal of 5 bases from V and 6 bases from J, the junction contained 22 bases not matched to a gene. The CDR3 sequence is 18 residues long. Germline values: CDR1 SGHNT, CDR2 YENEEA. The CDR3 coding sequence is TGTGCCAGCAGCCCCTCTCAAGTTCTGGCAGGGGGACCTCGCGAGCAGTACTTC. Its protein product is CASSPSQVLAGGPREQYF.

The chain carries TRBV9 and TRBJ1-3; maybe TRBD1 (6 bases). The CDR3 spans 17 residues. Germline lookup yields CDR1 SGDLS and CDR2 YYNGEE. Trimming left V 6 bases short and J 0 bases short, with 19 bases between. CDR3 DNA sequence: TGTGCCAGCACCCAAGGGGCAGGGGAGATCTCTGGAAACACCATATATTTT. Residues: CASTQGAGEISGNTIYF.

The J gene is TRBJ2-1, the V gene TRBV6-1; 11 nucleotides match TRBD1. Germline CDR1 MNHNS, CDR2 SASEGT. The CDR3 spans 19 residues. Trimming took 2 bases from V and 7 from J; bases not matched to a gene: 16. The CDR3 here is CASSEWNLGRDRGVNEQFF. The CDR3 DNA sequence: TGTGCCAGCAGTGAATGGAACCTCGGCCGGGACAGGGGGGTGAATGAGCAGTTCTTC.

This clone showed up just a few times. The CDR3 region has the DNA TGCGCCAGCAGTGAGACACAGGGGGCTCTTGGAAACACCATATATTTT. Residues: CASSETQGALGNTIYF. The chain uses TRBV10-1 and TRBJ1-3, with 9 bases lining up with TRBD1. The ends lost 2 bases at V and 3 bases at J; junction bases unmatched: 5. CDR1 is WNHNN and CDR2 is SYGVQD in the germline V gene (reference sequence). This CDR3 contains 16 residues.

The rearrangement uses TRBV6-5 and TRBJ2-5; TRBD2 is a possible D gene (5 bases). Trimming took off 8 bases at V and 7 bases at J, with 17 bases between the two ends. The germline gives CDR1 MNHEY, CDR2 SVGAGI. The CDR3 sequence is 13 residues long. The CDR3 DNA reads as TGTGCCAGCTCCCCTCTGGACTCGGGGACCCAGTACTTC. This codes for CASSPLDSGTQYF.

The chain is built from TRBV6-1 and TRBJ2-5; 10 bases match TRBD2. The germline CDR1 and CDR2 sequences are MNHNS and SASEGT. V was clipped by 6 bases and J by 2 bases; unmatched bases: 6. The CDR3 spans 15 residues. The DNA for the CDR3 is TGTGCCAGCAGCGAAAAAGCGGGAGGGCAAGAGACCCAGTACTTC. This encodes CASSEKAGGQETQYF.

This clone has a handful of counts. The rearrangement uses TRBV14 and TRBJ1-1; D is ambiguous. Trimming pared 3 bases from V and 4 bases from J, leaving 6 bases between. CDR3 length equals 12 residues. CDR1 is SGHDN and CDR2 is FVKESK in the germline V gene. The CDR3 DNA follows: TGTGCCAGCAGCCATTCAGGCACTGAAGCTTTCTTT. Protein sequence: CASSHSGTEAFF.

The chain is built from TRBV6-1 and TRBJ2-5; the D gene is possibly TRBD1 (5 bases). Trimming removed 3 bases at V and 4 bases at J, with 15 bases between. Germline assignment: CDR1 MNHNS and CDR2 SASEGT. The CDR3 totals 15 residues. CDR3 in amino acids: CASSDGVRVGETQYF. The CDR3 nucleotides read TGTGCCAGCAGTGATGGTGTCAGGGTGGGAGAGACCCAGTACTTC.

This chain joins TRBV11-3 and TRBJ2-1; D is possibly TRBD1 (6 bases). Germline assignment: CDR1 SGHNT and CDR2 YENEEA. CDR3 length: 19 residues. Trimming pared 2 bases from V and 3 bases from J, leaving 23 bases between. The CDR3 loop reads CASSLMASRTGNFYNEQFF. In DNA, the CDR3 is TGTGCCAGCAGCTTAATGGCGTCACGCACAGGGAACTTCTACAATGAGCAGTTCTTC.

This clone turned up a few times. The gene calls are TRBV28 and TRBJ2-5; weak D call: TRBD1 (6 bases). Trimming removed 8 bases from V and 4 bases from J, with 14 bases in between. This CDR3 is 13 amino acids long. The germline CDR1 and CDR2 sequences are MDHEN and SYDVKM. CDR3 coding DNA: TGTGCCAGCCACACAGGGTCTGGAGAGACCCAGTACTTC. This translates into CASHTGSGETQYF. The variable domain in full, completed from reference TRBV28 and TRBJ2-5, reads DVKVTQSSRYLVKRTGEKVFLECVQDMDHENMFWYRQDPGLGLRLIYFSYDVKMKEKGDIPEGYSVSREKKERFSLILESASTNQTSMYLCASHTGSGETQYFGPGTRLLVL.